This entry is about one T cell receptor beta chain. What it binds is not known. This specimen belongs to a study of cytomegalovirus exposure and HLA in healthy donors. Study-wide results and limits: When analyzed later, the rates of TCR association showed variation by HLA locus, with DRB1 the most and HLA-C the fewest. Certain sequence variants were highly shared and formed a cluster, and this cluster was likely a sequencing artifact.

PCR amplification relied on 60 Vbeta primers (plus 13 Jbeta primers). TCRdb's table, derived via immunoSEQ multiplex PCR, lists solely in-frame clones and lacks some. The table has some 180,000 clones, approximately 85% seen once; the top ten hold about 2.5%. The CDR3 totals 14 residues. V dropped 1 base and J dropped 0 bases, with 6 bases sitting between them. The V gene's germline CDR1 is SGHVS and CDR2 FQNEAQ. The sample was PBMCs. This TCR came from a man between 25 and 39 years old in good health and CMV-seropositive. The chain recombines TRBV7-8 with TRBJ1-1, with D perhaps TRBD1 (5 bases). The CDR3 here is CASSLGQMNTEAFF. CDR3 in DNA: TGTGCCAGCAGCTTAGGACAGATGAACACTGAAGCTTTCTTT.